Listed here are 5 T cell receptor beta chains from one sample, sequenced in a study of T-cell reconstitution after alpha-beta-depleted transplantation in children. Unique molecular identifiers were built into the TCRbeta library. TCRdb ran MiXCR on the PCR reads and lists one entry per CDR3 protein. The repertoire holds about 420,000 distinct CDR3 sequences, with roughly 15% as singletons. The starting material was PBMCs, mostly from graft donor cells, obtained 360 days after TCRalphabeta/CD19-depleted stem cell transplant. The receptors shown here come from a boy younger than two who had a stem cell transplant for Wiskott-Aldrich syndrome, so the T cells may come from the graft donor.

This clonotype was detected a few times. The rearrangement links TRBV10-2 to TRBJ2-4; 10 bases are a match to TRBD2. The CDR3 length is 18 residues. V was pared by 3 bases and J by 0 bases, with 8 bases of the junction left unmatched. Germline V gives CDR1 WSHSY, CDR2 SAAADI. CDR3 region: CASSDGLAGALAKNIQYF. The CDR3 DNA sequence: TGCGCCAGCAGTGATGGGCTAGCGGGGGCCTTAGCCAAAAACATTCAGTACTTC.

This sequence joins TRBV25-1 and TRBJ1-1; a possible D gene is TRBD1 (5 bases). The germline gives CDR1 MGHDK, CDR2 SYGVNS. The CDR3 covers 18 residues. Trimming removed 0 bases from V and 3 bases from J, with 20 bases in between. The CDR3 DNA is TGTGCCAGCAGTGAATACCGAGGCGTGTCAGGGAAGTACACTGAAGCTTTCTTT. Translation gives CASSEYRGVSGKYTEAFF.

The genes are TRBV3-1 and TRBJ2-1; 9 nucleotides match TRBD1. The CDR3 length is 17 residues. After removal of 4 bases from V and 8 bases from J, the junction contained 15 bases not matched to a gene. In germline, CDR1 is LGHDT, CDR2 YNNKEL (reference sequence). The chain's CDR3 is CASSRNNNRDRDHEQFF. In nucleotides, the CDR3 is TGTGCCAGCAGCCGAAATAATAACCGGGACAGGGACCATGAGCAGTTCTTC.

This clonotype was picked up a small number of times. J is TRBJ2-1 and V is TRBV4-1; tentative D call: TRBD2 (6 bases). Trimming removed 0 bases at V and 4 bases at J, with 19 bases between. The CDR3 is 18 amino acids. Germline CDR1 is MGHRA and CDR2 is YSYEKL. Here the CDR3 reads CASSQEMHWDSEYNEQFF. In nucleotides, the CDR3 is TGCGCCAGCAGCCAAGAGATGCACTGGGACTCGGAGTACAATGAGCAGTTCTTC.

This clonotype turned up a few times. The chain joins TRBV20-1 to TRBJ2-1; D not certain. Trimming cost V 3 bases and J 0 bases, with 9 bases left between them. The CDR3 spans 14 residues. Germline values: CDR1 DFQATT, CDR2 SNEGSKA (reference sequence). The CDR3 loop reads CSASPRSSYNEQFF. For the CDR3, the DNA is TGCAGTGCTAGTCCCAGGAGCTCCTACAATGAGCAGTTCTTC.